These T cell receptor beta chains were read from a single sample in a study of T cell clusters in autoimmune cytopenias. From the multiplex PCR reads, TCRdb lists one entry per CDR3 protein and no DNA. Recorded for this sample: more than 6,000 distinct CDR3 sequences. This sample was also put to use in a study of T cell repertoires in aging, cancer and after chemotherapy.

Sequenced input: peripheral blood. Every receptor here comes from a human donor in good health. The CDR3 runs from the conserved cysteine through the conserved F or W. Clone size appears in some rows only: once, few, many, or a class for an expanded clone.

CSAVRGLQLEETQYF	.	TRBJ2-5	15	TRBV20-1
CASSQEPGLAGVREQFF	.	TRBJ2-1	17	TRBV4-3
CASSQDGFGAYEQYF	.	TRBJ2-7	15	TRBV4-3
CASCRFYSPSSTDTQYF	medium-sized	TRBJ2-3	17	TRBV27
CASSLAGHPDYGYTF	.	TRBJ1-2	15	TRBV5-4
CASSLMTGGYTF	.	TRBJ1-2	12	TRBV5-4
CASSPSRPTKARSYNEQFF	medium-sized	TRBJ2-1	19	TRBV27
CATGTGAAFGGYTF	medium-sized	TRBJ1-2	14	TRBV27
CASTPGGGGKGQPQHF	medium-sized	TRBJ1-5	16	TRBV12-3/TRBV12-4
CSAQAGVTDTQYF	.	TRBJ2-3	13	TRBV20-1
CASSQDLGGVDYTF	.	TRBJ1-2	14	TRBV4-2
CASSPWGGSPLHF	.	TRBJ1-6	13	TRBV5-8
CASSVGNEQFF	.	TRBJ2-1	11	TRBV28
CASSTGQGMREQYF	medium-sized	TRBJ2-7	14	TRBV5-6
CASSFGGAYGYTF	.	TRBJ1-2	13	TRBV12-3/TRBV12-4
CASSQTARISGNTIYF	medium-sized	TRBJ1-3	16	TRBV6-2/TRBV6-3
CASSPLGTDYEQYF	medium-sized	TRBJ2-7	14	TRBV18
CASSFTLGTGGRYEQYF	.	TRBJ2-7	17	TRBV18
CAISESMGHGGNTIYF	.	TRBJ1-3	16	TRBV10-3
CASSMGQPSGNTIYF	medium-sized	TRBJ1-3	15	TRBV19
CASKGGGFDTEAFF	.	TRBJ1-1	14	TRBV6-6
CASSPTSGLTGHNYGYTF	medium-sized	TRBJ1-2	18	TRBV19
CASSLTGGWEQFF	medium-sized	TRBJ2-1	13	TRBV19
CASSLARASWRSDTQYF	.	TRBJ2-3	17	TRBV7-9
CASSQEGLNYEQYF	.	TRBJ2-7	14	TRBV18
CASSQDLSGGARSTDTQYF	.	TRBJ2-3	19	TRBV4-3
CASSYGGHSPLHF	medium-sized	TRBJ1-6	13	TRBV6-2/TRBV6-3
CATSRDLGGADIQYF	.	TRBJ2-4	15	TRBV15